These T cell receptor beta chains were read from a single sample in a study of T cells in localized non-small cell lung cancer. Measured with immunoSEQ multiplex PCR; TCRdb has only the in-frame clones, and not every one. The sample shows around 40,000 clones, approximately 83% of them seen only once. The input for sequencing was PBMCs, taken before any cancer treatment. All receptors come from a man aged 40 to 70 with stage II lung adenocarcinoma. Each CDR3 is given with its conserved first and last residue.

j_gene,v_gene,CDR3aa
TRBJ1-5,TRBV19,CASKRPESNQPQHF
TRBJ2-7,TRBV30,CAAGGVAALKEQYF
TRBJ1-5,TRBV2,CASSERGSNQPQHF
TRBJ2-3,TRBV7-2,CASSLVRESTDTQYF
TRBJ1-2,TRBV7-9,CASSLWTGEAYTF
TRBJ2-7,TRBV28,CASSSPSEETYYEQYF
TRBJ2-2,TRBV2,CASRVDRAAGELFF
TRBJ2-3,TRBV7-9,CASSFPEGGGTDTQYF
TRBJ2-1,TRBV7-2,CASSLQLIGQGTNEQFF
TRBJ2-7,TRBV28,CASSPGGQTHYEQYF
TRBJ2-3,TRBV5-6,CASSLGGTDTQYF
TRBJ1-6,TRBV6-5,CASSYPNSPLHF
TRBJ2-3,TRBV4-1,CASSVRDRGTDTQYF
TRBJ2-1,TRBV2,CVSVGGETFYNEQFF
TRBJ2-5,TRBV2,CASSPGLAGGQETQYF
TRBJ2-7,TRBV10-2,CASSHEPVYEQYF
TRBJ2-1,TRBV30,CAWSLAGWDNEQFF
TRBJ2-7,TRBV30,CAWSVLVGGYEQYF
TRBJ2-3,TRBV5-1,CASSLLSGEITDTQYF
TRBJ2-5,TRBV15,CATSRYAGETQYF
TRBJ2-1,TRBV9,CASSPGGGQWDNEQFF
TRBJ2-3,TRBV6-6,CASSPGQGTDTQYF